This T cell receptor beta chain was recorded in a study of CD8 T cells in ankylosing spondylitis. Deletions cut 5 bases from V and 1 base from J, with 14 bases between. The CDR3 has 15 amino acids. The germline V gene encodes CDR1 SEHNR and CDR2 FQNEAQ (reference sequence). This clonotype was counted at least ten times. One entry per CDR3 protein results from TCRdb running MiXCR on the 5' RACE reads. The sample lists fewer than 35,000 distinct CDR3 sequences, around 30% occurring once. The receptor comes from a male donor with ankylosing spondylitis. The gene calls are TRBV7-9 and TRBJ1-2; tentative D call: TRBD1 (6 bases). The sequenced material came from synovial fluid, either unsorted or a sorted T cell fraction (not recorded which). The CDR3 coding sequence is TGTGCCAGCAGCGTTAACAGGGAAAGTAACTATGGCTACACCTTC. Its translation is CASSVNRESNYGYTF.